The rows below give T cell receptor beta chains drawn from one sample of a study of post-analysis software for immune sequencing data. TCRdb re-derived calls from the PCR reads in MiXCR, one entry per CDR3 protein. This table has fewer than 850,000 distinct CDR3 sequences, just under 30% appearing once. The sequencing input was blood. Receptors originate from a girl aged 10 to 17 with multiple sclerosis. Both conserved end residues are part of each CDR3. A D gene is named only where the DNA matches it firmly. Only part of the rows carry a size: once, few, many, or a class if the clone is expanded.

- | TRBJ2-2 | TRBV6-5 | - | CASTHPNTGELFF | TGTGCCAGCACCCACCCAAACACCGGGGAGCTGTTTTTT
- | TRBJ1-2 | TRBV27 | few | CASSLWAGDGYTF | TGTGCCAGCAGTTTATGGGCAGGGGACGGCTACACCTTC
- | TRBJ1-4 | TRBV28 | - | CASSPTNGGRNEKLFF | TGTGCCAGCAGTCCAACAAACGGGGGAAGAAATGAAAAACTGTTTTTT
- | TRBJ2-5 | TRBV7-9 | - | CASSFLAKETQYF | TGTGCCAGCAGCTTCCTCGCAAAAGAGACCCAGTACTTC
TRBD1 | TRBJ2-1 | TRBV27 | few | CASSLSVGGQGYNEQFF | TGTGCCAGCAGTTTATCGGTTGGGGGACAGGGGTACAATGAGCAGTTCTTC
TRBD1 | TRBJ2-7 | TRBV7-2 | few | CASSVQQGRHEQYF | TGTGCCAGCAGCGTCCAACAGGGGCGGCACGAGCAGTACTTC
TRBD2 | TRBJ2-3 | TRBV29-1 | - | CSVLGSGGGGYTDTQYF | TGCAGCGTTTTGGGTTCCGGTGGCGGGGGATACACAGATACGCAGTATTTT
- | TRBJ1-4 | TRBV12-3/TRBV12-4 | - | CASSRLANEKLFF | TGTGCCAGCAGCCGACTCGCCAATGAAAAACTGTTTTTT
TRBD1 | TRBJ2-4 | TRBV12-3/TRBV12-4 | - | CASGWTGDAKNIQYF | TGTGCCAGCGGATGGACAGGGGACGCCAAAAACATTCAGTACTTC
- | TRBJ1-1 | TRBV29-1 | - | CSVVGASLATEAFF | TGCAGCGTTGTTGGGGCTAGCCTGGCCACTGAAGCTTTCTTT
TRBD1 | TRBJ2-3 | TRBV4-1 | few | CASSQDVALQGAGTDTQYF | TGCGCCAGCAGCCAAGATGTGGCCCTACAGGGGGCCGGCACAGATACGCAGTATTTT
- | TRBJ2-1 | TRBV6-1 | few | CASSELGGRYNEQFF | TGTGCCAGCAGTGAACTGGGGGGAAGGTACAATGAGCAGTTCTTC
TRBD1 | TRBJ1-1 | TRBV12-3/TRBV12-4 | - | CASNLQGAVTEAFF | TGTGCCAGCAACCTACAGGGGGCTGTTACTGAAGCTTTCTTT
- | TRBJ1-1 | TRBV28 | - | CASRQGGIRVDTEAFF | TGTGCCAGCAGGCAAGGGGGAATAAGGGTGGACACTGAAGCTTTCTTT
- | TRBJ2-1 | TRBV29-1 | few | CSVGQVINEQFF | TGCAGCGTTGGTCAGGTCATCAATGAGCAGTTCTTC
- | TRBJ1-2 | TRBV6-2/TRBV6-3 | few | CASSYERRQGTFGYTF | TGTGCCAGCAGTTACGAAAGGCGGCAGGGGACCTTCGGCTACACCTTC
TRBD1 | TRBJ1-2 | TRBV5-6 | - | CASSWRTGSVGYTF | TGTGCCAGCAGCTGGCGGACAGGGAGCGTCGGCTACACCTTC
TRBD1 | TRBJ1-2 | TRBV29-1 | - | CSVGGDRVNYGYTF | TGCAGCGTTGGGGGAGACAGGGTCAACTATGGCTACACCTTC
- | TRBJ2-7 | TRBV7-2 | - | CASSLAHNEQYF | TGTGCCAGCAGCTTAGCGCACAACGAGCAGTACTTC
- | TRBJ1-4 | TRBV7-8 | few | CASSLVSGYDEKLFF | TGTGCCAGCAGCTTAGTTTCGGGTTATGATGAAAAACTGTTTTTT